This entry describes one T cell receptor (beta chain). This clonotype qualifies as large (0.1 to 1%). The specificity of this receptor is unknown. No base qualities exist here, and no much larger clone lies one base off it. The record originates from a study (dated by TCRdb to the mid-2010s). Regarding the complete study: The research examined where HIV persistence comes from in people whose immune systems controlled HIV infection without treatment.

The germline V gene (reference sequence) supplies CDR1 DFQATT and CDR2 SNEGSKA. The CDR3 has 13 amino acids, counting the end cysteine and phenylalanine. Just the 39-base CDR3 DNA is kept, in frame starting at base 1. V is trimmed back by 4 bases and J by 4 bases, and the junction contains 3 bases that no gene match accounts for. Library creation used 5' RACE. Sequencing instrument: Illumina HiSeq 2000. TCRdb itself trimmed the public reads at Q25 with fastp, ran MiXCR and retained productive beta chains. Rows are combined by CDR3 protein, so each entry shows the most common genes and DNA. The sample table shows about 190 distinct CDR3 sequences, and 15% to 20% are seen once. Of the sample, around 85% is held by the ten largest clones.

The sequence is built from TRBV20-1 and TRBJ2-3; the junction holds 9 bases that match TRBD2. Specimen: effector memory T cells from blood PBMCs. The cell subset or site tag for this specimen amounts to: effector memory CD4+ T cells. This sequence was found in a male donor with HIV. The CDR3 region: CSATRTSADTQYF. The DNA reads TGCAGTGCTACCAGGACTAGCGCAGATACGCAGTATTTT.